The 20 T cell receptor beta chains in this list originate from one sample, sequenced in a study of cytomegalovirus exposure and HLA in healthy donors (dated by TCRdb to about 2017). The library was made by the immunoSEQ multiplex PCR assay. A mixture of 60 forward primers for TCR Vbeta segments and 13 reverse primers for TCR Jbeta segments was used in the multiplex PCR. TCRdb took over this immuneACCESS table, retaining in-frame rearrangements with V and J assigned. Such tables are incomplete; in checked studies, under half of the missing clones stem from an unresolved V gene, and the remainder is unexplained. This sample is represented by about 190,000 clones; 85% of them were singletons. The ten most abundant clones make up 1% of the sample. Sequencing was performed on PBMCs. The receptors shown here come from a boy aged 2 to 10 in good health and CMV-seronegative.

On this clone itself: The sample holds other DNA sequences that translate to the same CDR3. V and J are TRBV30 and TRBJ2-7; D unclear. The CDR3 runs 11 residues. Between the trimmed V and J ends, which lost 3 bases and 1 base, there was a span of 4 bases. Germline V CDR1 and CDR2: GTSNPN, SVGIG (reference sequence). CDR3 DNA: TGTGCCTGGAGCGGTTCCTACGAGCAGTACTTC. It translates to CAWSGSYEQYF.

The rearrangement uses TRBV18 and TRBJ1-1; D gene unclear. V lost 3 bases and J lost 1, with 12 bases in between. This CDR3 has 15 amino acids. CDR1 is KGHSH, CDR2 LQKENI, per germline. CDR3 DNA sequence: TGTGCCAGCTCACCCGAGTTTGGGCAGAACACTGAAGCTTTCTTT. Protein: CASSPEFGQNTEAFF.

The chain employs TRBV7-2 and TRBJ2-7; D may be TRBD1 (5 bases). From germline, CDR1 is SGHTA and CDR2 FQGNSA. V was pared by 5 bases and J by 6 bases, with 23 bases between. This CDR3 is built from 16 residues. CDR3 amino acids: CASSHPGEVVRGEQYV. CDR3 DNA sequence: TGTGCCAGCAGCCACCCTGGCGAGGTGGTAAGGGGCGAGCAGTACGTC.

The rearrangement joins TRBV6-1 to TRBJ2-6; unclear D gene. The germline V gene has CDR1 MNHNS and CDR2 SASEGT. This CDR3 has 15 amino acids. V lost 2 bases to trimming and J lost 0 bases, with 5 bases between them. CDR3: CASSERVSGANVLTF. CDR3 coding DNA: TGTGCCAGCAGTGAAAGAGTCTCTGGGGCCAACGTCCTGACTTTC.

The rearrangement links TRBV27 to TRBJ2-6, with D perhaps matching TRBD1 (6 bases). The CDR3 length is 15 residues. The V gene lost 8 bases and the J gene lost 3 bases, with 14 bases spanning the gap. Germline CDR1 and CDR2: MNHEY and SMNVEV (reference sequence). The CDR3 DNA sequence: TGTGCCAGCCTCTCCACAGGGAGTGGGGCCAACGTCCTGACTTTC. Translated: CASLSTGSGANVLTF.

The chain couples TRBV28 to TRBJ2-2; 15 bases line up with TRBD2. CDR1 is MDHEN, CDR2 SYDVKM, per germline. The CDR3 length is 16 residues. After removal of 4 bases from V and 6 bases from J, the junction contained 3 bases not matched to a gene. The CDR3 bases are TGTGCCAGCAGTTCTAGGACTAGCGGGGGGGCCGGGGAGCTGTTTTTT. This encodes CASSSRTSGGAGELFF.

The chain employs TRBV15 and TRBJ2-7, with 11 bases fitting TRBD1. In germline, CDR1 is LNHNV, CDR2 YYDKDF (reference sequence). V lost 3 bases and J lost 3; bases outside the gene matches: 13. CDR3 length: 18 residues. The CDR3 nucleotides are TGTGCCACCAGCAGCCGGGACAGGGGGGCTAAGGGCTACTACGAGCAGTACTTC. Its translation: CATSSRDRGAKGYYEQYF.

The chain carries TRBV7-8 and TRBJ1-5; D gene ambiguous. CDR1 SGHVS and CDR2 FQNEAQ come from the germline V gene. CDR3 length equals 16 residues. V was clipped by 0 bases and J by 1 base, with 10 bases between them. CDR3 sequence: CASSLAQGLSNQPQHF. The CDR3 DNA is TGTGCCAGCAGCTTAGCCCAAGGACTGAGCAATCAGCCCCAGCATTTT.

The chain uses TRBV7-8 and TRBJ2-1, with TRBD2 matching 10 bases. The CDR3 has 16 amino acids. V trimming: 5 bases; J trimming: 5 bases; junction bases outside the gene matches: 9. In germline, CDR1 is SGHVS, CDR2 FQNEAQ. As DNA, the CDR3 is TGTGCCAGCAGCGAAAGACTAGCGGGCGCGGACAATGAGCAGTTCTTC. The encoded protein is CASSERLAGADNEQFF.

The chain links TRBV6-6 to TRBJ1-1; TRBD1 agrees at 10 bases. The germline CDR1 and CDR2 sequences are MNHNY and SVGAGI (reference sequence). The CDR3 has 14 amino acids. V trimming: 4 bases; J trimming: 11 bases; junction bases outside the gene matches: 10. This CDR3 reads CASSFPGQGSGAFF. In nucleotides, the CDR3 is TGTGCCAGCAGTTTTCCGGGACAGGGGTCGGGGGCTTTCTTT.

The chain employs TRBV6-5 and TRBJ2-7, with 13 bases fitting TRBD2. V shed 4 bases and J 0 bases; nucleotides not matched to a gene: 3. This CDR3 has 16 residues. CDR1 and CDR2 from the germline V gene are MNHEY and SVGAGI. CDR3 amino acids: CASSWGLAGLSYEQYF. DNA of the CDR3: TGTGCCAGCAGTTGGGGACTAGCGGGACTCTCCTACGAGCAGTACTTC.

The genes are TRBV5-4 and TRBJ2-7; 7 bases match TRBD1. Germline loops: CDR1 SGHNT, CDR2 YYREEE (reference sequence). Trimming removed 6 bases from V and 6 bases from J; junction bases left unmatched: 9. The CDR3 has 13 residues. The CDR3 sequence: CASTSPGGGEQYV. The CDR3, as DNA: TGTGCCAGCACTTCGCCAGGGGGTGGCGAGCAGTACGTC.

In nucleotides, the CDR3 is TGTGCCAGCAGTTACGGACAGGGGGTAGGCTACACCTTC. The encoded protein is CASSYGQGVGYTF. The rearrangement joins TRBV6-5 to TRBJ1-2; 10 bases are a match to TRBD1. The V gene's germline CDR1 is MNHEY and CDR2 SVGAGI. V was clipped by 2 bases and J by 8 bases; unmatched bases: 2. This CDR3 has 13 residues.

This clone was seen a few times. The V gene is TRBV7-2, the J gene TRBJ1-1; D is uncertain. This CDR3 has 13 residues. V lost 1 base, J lost 2 bases, and 5 bases lay in between. Per the germline V gene, CDR1 is SGHTA and CDR2 is FQGNSA. The CDR3 protein is CASSLGSNTEAFF. The CDR3 DNA reads TGTGCCAGCAGCTTAGGTAGCAACACTGAAGCTTTCTTT.

The chain recombines TRBV27 with TRBJ2-7; TRBD1 matches at 9 bases. The V gene's germline CDR1 is MNHEY and CDR2 SMNVEV (reference sequence). This CDR3 has 14 residues. With V trimmed by 9 bases and J by 5 bases, 11 bases remained unmatched. CDR3 in amino acids: CASRVGQGFNEQYF. The CDR3 DNA follows: TGTGCCAGTAGGGTAGGACAGGGGTTCAACGAGCAGTACTTC.

This chain links TRBV19 with TRBJ2-3, with 8 bases that match TRBD1. CDR3 length equals 16 residues. With V trimmed by 5 bases and J by 6 bases, 13 bases remained unmatched. Germline V gene data show CDR1 as LNHDA and CDR2 as SQIVND (reference sequence). The CDR3 DNA reads as TGTGCCAGTAGTCCTTACCGACAGGGGTCGATGGATACGCAGTATTTT. This gives the protein CASSPYRQGSMDTQYF.

This clone was picked up one time. The CDR3 sequence: CASSQDGGAENEQFF. CDR3 in DNA: TGTGCCAGCAGCCAAGACGGGGGGGCAGAGAATGAGCAGTTCTTC. The chain couples TRBV4-2 to TRBJ2-1, with 8 bases matching TRBD2. The CDR3 is 15 amino acids. J was trimmed by 7 bases and V by 0 bases; bases with no gene match: 5. Germline V gene sequence: CDR1 LGHNA, CDR2 YNFKEQ.

This sequence joins TRBV28 and TRBJ2-1; D is unclear. The V end was cut by 0 bases, the J end by 0 bases, with 12 bases between. CDR1 and CDR2 (germline): MDHEN, SYDVKM. The CDR3 is 17 residues long. CDR3 residues: CASSLWNLRSSYNEQFF. DNA for the CDR3: TGTGCCAGCAGTTTATGGAATTTGAGGAGCTCCTACAATGAGCAGTTCTTC.

Notes on this clone: The germline gene is not matched at one end of the junction; a read error may be the cause. The rearrangement uses TRBV7-9 and TRBJ2-7; 10 bases match TRBD1. Germline V gives CDR1 SEHNR, CDR2 FQNEAQ (reference sequence). The CDR3 has 14 residues. The CDR3 spells CSSSRGQGTFEQYF. CDR3 nucleotides: TGTTCCAGCAGTCGGGGACAGGGGACATTCGAGCAGTACTTC.

V is TRBV2 and J is TRBJ1-2, with D perhaps TRBD1 (5 bases). With 7 bases removed from V and 4 bases from J, the gap between germline ends came to 25 bases. Per germline, CDR1 SNHLY and CDR2 FYNNEI. The CDR3 has 17 residues. The CDR3 nucleotides read TGTGCCAGCACCAACAGCGAGACAGCAATCCCCGTCTATGGCTACACCTTC. It codes for CASTNSETAIPVYGYTF.